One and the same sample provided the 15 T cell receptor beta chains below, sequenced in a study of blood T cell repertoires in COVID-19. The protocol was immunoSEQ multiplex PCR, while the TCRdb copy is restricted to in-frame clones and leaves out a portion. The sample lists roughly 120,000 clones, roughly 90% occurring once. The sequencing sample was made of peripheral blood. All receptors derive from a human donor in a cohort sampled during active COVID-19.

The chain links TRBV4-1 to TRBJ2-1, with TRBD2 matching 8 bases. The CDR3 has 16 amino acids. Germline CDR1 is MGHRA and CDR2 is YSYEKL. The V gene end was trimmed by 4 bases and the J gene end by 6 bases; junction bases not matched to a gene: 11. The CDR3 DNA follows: TGCGCCAGCAGCCCCTTTGACGGGGGGGCGTTCAATGAGCAGTTCTTC. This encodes CASSPFDGGAFNEQFF.

The CDR3 protein is CAIRGFGQPNTEAFF. The CDR3 coding sequence is TGTGCCATCAGAGGATTTGGACAGCCGAACACTGAAGCTTTCTTT. This chain joins TRBV10-3 and TRBJ1-1; weak D call: TRBD1 (6 bases). In germline, CDR1 is ENHRY, CDR2 SYGVKD. V lost 6 bases and J 1 base, leaving 15 bases between the germline ends. CDR3 length: 15 amino acids.

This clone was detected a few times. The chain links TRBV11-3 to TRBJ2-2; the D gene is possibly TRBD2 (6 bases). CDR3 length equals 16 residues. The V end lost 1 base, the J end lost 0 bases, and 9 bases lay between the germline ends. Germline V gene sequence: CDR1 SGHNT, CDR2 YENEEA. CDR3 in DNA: TGTGCCAGCAGCTTAGGAGCGGGCGCGAACACCGGGGAGCTGTTTTTT. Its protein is CASSLGAGANTGELFF.

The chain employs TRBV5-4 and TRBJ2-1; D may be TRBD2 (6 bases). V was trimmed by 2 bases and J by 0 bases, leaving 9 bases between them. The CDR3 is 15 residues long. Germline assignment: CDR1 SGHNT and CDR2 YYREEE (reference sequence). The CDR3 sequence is CASSLRRGSYNEQFF. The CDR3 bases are TGTGCCAGCAGCTTAAGGAGGGGCTCCTACAATGAGCAGTTCTTC. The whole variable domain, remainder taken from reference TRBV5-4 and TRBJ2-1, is ETGVTQSPTHLIKTRGQQVTLRCSSQSGHNTVSWYQQALGQGPQFIFQYYREEENGRGNFPPRFSGLQFPNYSSELNVNALELDDSALYLCASSLRRGSYNEQFFGPGTRLTVL.

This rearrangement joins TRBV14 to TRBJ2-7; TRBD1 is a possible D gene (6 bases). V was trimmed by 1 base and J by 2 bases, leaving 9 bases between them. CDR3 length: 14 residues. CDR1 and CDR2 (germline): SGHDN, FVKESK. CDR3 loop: CASSQVGTTYEQYF. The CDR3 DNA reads TGTGCCAGCAGCCAAGTTGGGACAACCTACGAGCAGTACTTC.

The CDR3 is CASSQRLAGDTDTQYF. The CDR3 DNA follows: TGTGCCAGCAGCCAAAGACTAGCGGGGGACACAGATACGCAGTATTTT. V is TRBV4-2 and J is TRBJ2-3; the match to TRBD2 covers 12 bases. With 2 bases clipped from V and 2 bases from J, the junction kept 2 bases outside the gene matches. The CDR3 contains 16 residues. The germline V gene encodes CDR1 LGHNA and CDR2 YNFKEQ.

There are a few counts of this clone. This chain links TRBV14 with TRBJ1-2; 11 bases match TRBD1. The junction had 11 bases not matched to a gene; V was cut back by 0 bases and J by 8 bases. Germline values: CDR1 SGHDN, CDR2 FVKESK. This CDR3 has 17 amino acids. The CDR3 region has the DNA TGTGCCAGCAGCCAAGATCGCGGACAGGGGGCGTCGCGGGGCTACACCTTC. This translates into CASSQDRGQGASRGYTF.

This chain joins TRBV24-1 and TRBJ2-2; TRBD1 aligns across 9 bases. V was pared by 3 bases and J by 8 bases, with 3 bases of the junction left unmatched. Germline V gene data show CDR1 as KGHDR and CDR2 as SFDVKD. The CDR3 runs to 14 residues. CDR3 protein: CATSDGDRAGELFF. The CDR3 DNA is TGTGCCACCAGTGATGGGGACAGGGCTGGGGAGCTGTTTTTT.

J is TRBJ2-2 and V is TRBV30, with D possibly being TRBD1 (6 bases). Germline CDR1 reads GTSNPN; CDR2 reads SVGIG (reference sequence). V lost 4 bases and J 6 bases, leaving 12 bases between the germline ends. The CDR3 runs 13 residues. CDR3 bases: TGTGCCTGGATGAAACAGGGCGCCGGGGAGCTGTTTTTT. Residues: CAWMKQGAGELFF.

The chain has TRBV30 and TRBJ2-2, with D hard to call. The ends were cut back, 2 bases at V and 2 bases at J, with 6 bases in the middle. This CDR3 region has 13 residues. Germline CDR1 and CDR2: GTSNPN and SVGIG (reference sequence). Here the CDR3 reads CAWSSLNTGELFF. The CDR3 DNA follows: TGTGCCTGGAGTTCCCTAAACACCGGGGAGCTGTTTTTT.

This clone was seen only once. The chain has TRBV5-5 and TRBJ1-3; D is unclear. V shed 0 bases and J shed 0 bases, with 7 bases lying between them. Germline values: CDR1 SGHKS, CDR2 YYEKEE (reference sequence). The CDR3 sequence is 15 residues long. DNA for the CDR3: TGTGCCAGCAGCTTGGTATGGAGCTCTGGAAACACCATATATTTT. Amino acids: CASSLVWSSGNTIYF.

The CDR3 region is CASSRAPSGRAFNEQFF. The CDR3 region has the DNA TGTGCCAGCAGCCGGGCTCCTAGCGGGAGGGCCTTTAATGAGCAGTTCTTC. J is TRBJ2-1 and V is TRBV4-2; 12 bases map to TRBD2. The CDR3 extends over 17 amino acids. V lost 4 bases and J lost 7; bases outside the gene matches: 11. The germline CDR1 and CDR2 sequences are LGHNA and YNFKEQ.

The CDR3 loop is CASSLSLAGGSYEQYF. DNA of the CDR3: TGTGCCAGCAGTTTATCGCTAGCGGGGGGCTCCTACGAGCAGTACTTC. This chain uses TRBV27 with TRBJ2-7; 11 positions match TRBD2. The CDR3 length is 16 residues. J lost 0 bases, V lost 0 bases, and 1 base had no gene match. The V gene's germline CDR1 is MNHEY and CDR2 SMNVEV (reference sequence).

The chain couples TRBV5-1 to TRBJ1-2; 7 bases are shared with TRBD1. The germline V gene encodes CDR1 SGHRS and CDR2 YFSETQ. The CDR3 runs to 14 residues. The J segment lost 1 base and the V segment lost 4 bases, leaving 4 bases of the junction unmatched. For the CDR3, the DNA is TGCGCCAGCAGCCCAGGGACAGTTAACTATGGCTACACCTTC. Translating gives CASSPGTVNYGYTF.

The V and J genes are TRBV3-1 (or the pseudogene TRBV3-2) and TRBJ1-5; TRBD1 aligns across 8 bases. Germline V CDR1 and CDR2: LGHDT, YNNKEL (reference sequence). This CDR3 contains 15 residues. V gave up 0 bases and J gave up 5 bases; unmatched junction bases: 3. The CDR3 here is CASSQEGQGYQPQHF. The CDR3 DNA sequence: TGTGCCAGCAGCCAAGAAGGACAGGGCTATCAGCCCCAGCATTTT.